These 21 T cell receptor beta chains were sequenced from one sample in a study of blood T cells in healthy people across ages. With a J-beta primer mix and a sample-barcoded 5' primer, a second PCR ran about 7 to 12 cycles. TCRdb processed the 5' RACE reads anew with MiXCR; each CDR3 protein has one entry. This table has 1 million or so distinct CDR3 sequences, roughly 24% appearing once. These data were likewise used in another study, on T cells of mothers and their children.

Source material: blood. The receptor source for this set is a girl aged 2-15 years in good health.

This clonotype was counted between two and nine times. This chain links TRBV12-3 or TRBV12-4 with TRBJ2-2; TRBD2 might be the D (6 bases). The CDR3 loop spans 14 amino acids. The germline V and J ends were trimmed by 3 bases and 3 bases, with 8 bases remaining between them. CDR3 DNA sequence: TGTGCCAGCAGTTTCTGGGGGGACACCGGGGAGCTGTTTTTT. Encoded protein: CASSFWGDTGELFF.

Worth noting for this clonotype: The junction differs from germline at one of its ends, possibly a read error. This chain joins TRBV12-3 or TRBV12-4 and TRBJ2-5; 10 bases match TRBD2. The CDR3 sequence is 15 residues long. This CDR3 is CASTLAGGKQETQYF. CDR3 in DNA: TGTGCCAGCACTTTAGCGGGGGGCAAGCAAGAGACCCAGTACTTC.

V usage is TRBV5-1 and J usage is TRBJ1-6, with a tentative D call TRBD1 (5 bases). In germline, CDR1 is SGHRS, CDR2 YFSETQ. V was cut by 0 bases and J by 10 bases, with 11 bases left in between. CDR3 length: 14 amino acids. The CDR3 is CASSLALDMSPLHF. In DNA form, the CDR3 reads TGCGCCAGCAGCTTGGCGTTGGACATGTCACCCCTCCACTTT.

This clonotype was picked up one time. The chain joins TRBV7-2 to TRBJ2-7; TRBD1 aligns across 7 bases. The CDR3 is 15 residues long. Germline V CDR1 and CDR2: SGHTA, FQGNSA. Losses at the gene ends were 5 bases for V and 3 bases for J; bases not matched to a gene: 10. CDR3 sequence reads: CASSLLQGLIYEQYF. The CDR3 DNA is TGTGCCAGCAGCCTTTTACAGGGGTTGATCTACGAGCAGTACTTC. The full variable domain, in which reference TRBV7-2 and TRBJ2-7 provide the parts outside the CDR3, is GAGVSQSPSNKVTEKGKDVELRCDPISGHTALYWYRQSLGQGLEFLIYFQGNSAPDKSGLPSDRFSAERTGGSVSTLTIQRTQQEDSAVYLCASSLLQGLIYEQYFGPGTRLTVT.

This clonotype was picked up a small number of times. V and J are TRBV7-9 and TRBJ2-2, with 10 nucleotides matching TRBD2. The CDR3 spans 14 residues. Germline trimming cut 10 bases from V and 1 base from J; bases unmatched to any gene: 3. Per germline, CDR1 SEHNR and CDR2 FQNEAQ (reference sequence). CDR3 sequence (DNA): TGTGCCAAAGGGACTAGCGAGAACACCGGGGAGCTGTTTTTT. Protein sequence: CAKGTSENTGELFF.

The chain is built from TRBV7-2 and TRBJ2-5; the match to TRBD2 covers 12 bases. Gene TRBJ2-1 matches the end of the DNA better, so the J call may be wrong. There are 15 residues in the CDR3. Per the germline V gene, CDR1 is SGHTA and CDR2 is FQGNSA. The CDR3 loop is CASSSGGTSGNEQFF. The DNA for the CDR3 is TGTGCCAGCAGCTCCGGGGGGACTAGCGGGAATGAGCAGTTCTTC.

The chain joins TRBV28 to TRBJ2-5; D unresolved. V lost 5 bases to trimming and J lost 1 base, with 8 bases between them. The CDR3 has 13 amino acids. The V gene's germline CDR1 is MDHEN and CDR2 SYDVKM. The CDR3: CASSPQIQETQYF. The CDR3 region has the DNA TGTGCCAGCAGTCCCCAGATCCAAGAGACCCAGTACTTC.

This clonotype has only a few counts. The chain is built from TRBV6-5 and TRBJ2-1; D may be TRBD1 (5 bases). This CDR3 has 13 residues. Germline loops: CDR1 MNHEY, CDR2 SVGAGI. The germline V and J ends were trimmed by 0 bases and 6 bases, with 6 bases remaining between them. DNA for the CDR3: TGTGCCAGCAGTTACTCGCAGGGCAATGAGCAGTTCTTC. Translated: CASSYSQGNEQFF.

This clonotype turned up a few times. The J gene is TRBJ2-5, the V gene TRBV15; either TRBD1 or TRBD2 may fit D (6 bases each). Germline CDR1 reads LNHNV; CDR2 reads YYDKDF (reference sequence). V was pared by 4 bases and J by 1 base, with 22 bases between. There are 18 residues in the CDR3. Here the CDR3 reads CATSTPTGGRVGQETQYF. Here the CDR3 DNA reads TGTGCCACCAGCACACCCACCGGGGGCAGAGTCGGCCAAGAGACCCAGTACTTC.

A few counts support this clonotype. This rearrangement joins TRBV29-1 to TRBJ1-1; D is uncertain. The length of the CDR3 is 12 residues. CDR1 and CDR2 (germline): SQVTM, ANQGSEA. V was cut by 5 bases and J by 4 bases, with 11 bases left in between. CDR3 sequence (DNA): TGCAGCGTTTGGGAGAAGGCCACTGAAGCTTTCTTT. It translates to CSVWEKATEAFF.

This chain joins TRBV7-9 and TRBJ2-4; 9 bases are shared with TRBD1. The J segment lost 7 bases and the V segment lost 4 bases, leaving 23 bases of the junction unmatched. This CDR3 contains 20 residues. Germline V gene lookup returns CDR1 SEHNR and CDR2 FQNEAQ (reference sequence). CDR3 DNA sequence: TGTGCCAGCAGCTCGACTACCGGGACAGGGTACGGGGACGTGGTGAACATTCAGTACTTC. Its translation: CASSSTTGTGYGDVVNIQYF.

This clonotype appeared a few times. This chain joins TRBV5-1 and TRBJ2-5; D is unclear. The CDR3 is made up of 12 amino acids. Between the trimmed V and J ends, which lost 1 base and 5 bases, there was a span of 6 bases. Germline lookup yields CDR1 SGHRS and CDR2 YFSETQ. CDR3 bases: TGCGCCAGCAGCTTGACGTGGGAGACCCAGTACTTC. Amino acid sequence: CASSLTWETQYF. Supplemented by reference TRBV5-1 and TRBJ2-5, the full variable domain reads KAGVTQTPRYLIKTRGQQVTLSCSPISGHRSVSWYQQTPGQGLQFLFEYFSETQRNKGNFPGRFSGRQFSNSRSEMNVSTLELGDSALYLCASSLTWETQYFGPGTRLLVL.

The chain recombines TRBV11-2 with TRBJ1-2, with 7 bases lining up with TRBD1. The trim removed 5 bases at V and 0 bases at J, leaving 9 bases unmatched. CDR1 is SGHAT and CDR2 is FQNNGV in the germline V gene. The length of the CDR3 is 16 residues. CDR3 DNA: TGTGCCAGCAGCCAGGGACAGTATTCCCCTAACTATGGCTACACCTTC. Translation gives CASSQGQYSPNYGYTF.

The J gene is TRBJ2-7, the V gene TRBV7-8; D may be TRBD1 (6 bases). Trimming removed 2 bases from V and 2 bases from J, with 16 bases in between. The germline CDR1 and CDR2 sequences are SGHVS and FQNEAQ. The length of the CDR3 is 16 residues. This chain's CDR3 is CASSLYQGRNPYEQYF. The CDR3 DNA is TGTGCCAGCAGCTTATACCAGGGGCGGAACCCCTACGAGCAGTACTTC.

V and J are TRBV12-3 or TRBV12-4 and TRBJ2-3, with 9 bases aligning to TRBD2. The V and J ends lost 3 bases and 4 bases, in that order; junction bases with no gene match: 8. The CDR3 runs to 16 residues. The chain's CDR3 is CASSFSGGRQSDTQYF. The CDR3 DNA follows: TGTGCCAGCAGTTTTAGCGGGGGCCGGCAGTCAGATACGCAGTATTTT.

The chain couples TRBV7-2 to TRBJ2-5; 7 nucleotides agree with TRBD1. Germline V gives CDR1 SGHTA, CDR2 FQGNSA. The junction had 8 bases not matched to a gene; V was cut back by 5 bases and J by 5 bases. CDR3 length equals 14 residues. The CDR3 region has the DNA TGTGCCAGCAGCCGACAGACAGGGTCGGAGACCCAGTACTTC. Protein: CASSRQTGSETQYF.

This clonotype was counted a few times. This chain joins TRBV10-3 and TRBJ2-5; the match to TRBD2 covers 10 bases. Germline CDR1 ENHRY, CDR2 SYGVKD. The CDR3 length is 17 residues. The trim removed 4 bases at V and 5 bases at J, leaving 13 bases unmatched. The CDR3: CAISAWGAGGFAETQYF. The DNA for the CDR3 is TGTGCCATCAGTGCCTGGGGAGCGGGAGGGTTCGCGGAGACCCAGTACTTC.

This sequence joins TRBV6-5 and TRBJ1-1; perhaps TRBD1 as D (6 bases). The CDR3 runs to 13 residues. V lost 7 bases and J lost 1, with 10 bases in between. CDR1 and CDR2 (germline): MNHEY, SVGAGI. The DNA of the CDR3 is TGTGCCAGCACGAGGGGGTCGAACACTGAAGCTTTCTTT. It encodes CASTRGSNTEAFF.

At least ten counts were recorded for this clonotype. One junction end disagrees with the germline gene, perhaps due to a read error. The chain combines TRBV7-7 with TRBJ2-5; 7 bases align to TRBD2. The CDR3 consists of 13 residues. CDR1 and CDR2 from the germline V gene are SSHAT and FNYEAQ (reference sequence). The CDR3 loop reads CASSWRGGETQYF. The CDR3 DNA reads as TGTGCTAGCAGCTGGCGCGGGGGAGAGACCCAGTACTTC.

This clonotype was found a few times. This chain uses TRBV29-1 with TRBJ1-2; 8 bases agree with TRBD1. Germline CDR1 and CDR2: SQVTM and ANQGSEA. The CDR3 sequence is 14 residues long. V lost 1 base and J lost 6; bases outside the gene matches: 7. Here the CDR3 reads CSVEADRGTDGYTF. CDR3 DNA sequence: TGCAGCGTTGAAGCTGACAGGGGAACGGATGGCTACACCTTC. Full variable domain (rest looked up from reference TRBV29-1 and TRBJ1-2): SAVISQKPSRDICQRGTSLTIQCQVDSQVTMMFWYRQQPGQSLTLIATANQGSEATYESGFVIDKFPISRPNLTFSTLTVSNMSPEDSSIYLCSVEADRGTDGYTFGSGTRLTVV.

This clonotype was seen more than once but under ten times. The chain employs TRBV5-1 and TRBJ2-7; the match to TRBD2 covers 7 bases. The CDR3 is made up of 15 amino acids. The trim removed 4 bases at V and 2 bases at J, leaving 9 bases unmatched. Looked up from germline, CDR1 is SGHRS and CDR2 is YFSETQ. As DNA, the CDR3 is TGCGCCAGCAGCCCGGATGGGCGGGGGACCTACGAGCAGTACTTC. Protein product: CASSPDGRGTYEQYF.